This TCR beta chain is drawn from a study of PD-1 blockade in classical Hodgkin lymphoma. On this clone: Its target is not known.

CDR3 length equals 12 residues. CDR1 is SGHVS and CDR2 is FQNEAQ in the germline V gene. V was shortened by 5 bases and J by 5 bases, with 7 bases between the two germline ends. Study observations and caveats: Diversity similar to that of newly diagnosed patients was seen at baseline in complete responders. Baseline TCR diversity was reportedly lower in newly diagnosed patients than in healthy donors. It was reported as lower still in relapsed/refractory patients.

The repertoire was sequenced with immunoSEQ multiplex PCR; TCRdb's copy has only in-frame clones and lacks some. The sample has about 18,000 clones, around 82% seen once. This sample's time point: cycle 4 day 1 (C4D1), after 6 weeks of nivolumab. Autologous stem cell transplantation was followed by relapse in every patient, and brentuximab vedotin exposure varied. The clonotype was recovered from a human donor with classical Hodgkin lymphoma. Sequenced material: peripheral blood mononuclear cells (PBMCs), taken before the fourth cycle of nivolumab. The chain recombines TRBV7-8 with TRBJ2-4; D not resolved. The CDR3 region has the DNA TGTGCCAGCAGCAAAACAGAAAACATTCAGTACTTC. This sequence encodes CASSKTENIQYF.